Listed here is a single TCR beta chain. This record belongs to a study of blood T cell repertoires in COVID-19. Study overall: There were acute and convalescent COVID-19 samples, and they came from the United States, Italy and Spain. Nucleic acid was either cDNA or gDNA, and it came from T cells, B-cell-depleted T cells, or PBMCs.

Original analysis: Cell counts per sample came from amplifying reference gene primers. The protocol was immunoSEQ multiplex PCR, while the TCRdb copy is restricted to in-frame clones and leaves out a portion. For V, J and clone size, that table is used; D and trimming come from the DNA. The sample includes 150,000 or so clones, about four fifths seen only once; the top ten take 13%. This CDR3 contains 15 residues. Germline loops: CDR1 KGHSH, CDR2 LQKENI. After removal of 4 bases from V and 5 bases from J, the junction contained 6 bases not matched to a gene. What was sequenced was peripheral blood. The chain has TRBV18 and TRBJ2-1; 9 nucleotides align to TRBD2. The TCR comes from a man between 65 and 85 years old who had recovered from COVID-19. This chain's CDR3 is CASSLASGMNNEQFF. In DNA, the CDR3 is TGTGCCAGCTCACTCGCTAGCGGGATGAACAATGAGCAGTTCTTC.